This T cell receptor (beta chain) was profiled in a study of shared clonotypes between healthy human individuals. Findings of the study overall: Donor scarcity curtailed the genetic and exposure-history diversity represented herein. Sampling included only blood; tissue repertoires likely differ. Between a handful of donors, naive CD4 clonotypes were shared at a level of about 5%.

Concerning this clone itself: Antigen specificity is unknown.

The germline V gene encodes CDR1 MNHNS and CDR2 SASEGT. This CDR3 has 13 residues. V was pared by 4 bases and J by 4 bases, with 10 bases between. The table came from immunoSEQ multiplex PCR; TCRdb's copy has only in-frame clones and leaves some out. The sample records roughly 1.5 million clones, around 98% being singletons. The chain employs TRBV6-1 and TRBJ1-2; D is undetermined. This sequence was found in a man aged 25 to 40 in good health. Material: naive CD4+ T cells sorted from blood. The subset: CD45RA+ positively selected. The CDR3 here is CASSAGFSYGYTF. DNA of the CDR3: TGTGCCAGCAGTGCTGGATTTTCCTATGGCTACACCTTC.